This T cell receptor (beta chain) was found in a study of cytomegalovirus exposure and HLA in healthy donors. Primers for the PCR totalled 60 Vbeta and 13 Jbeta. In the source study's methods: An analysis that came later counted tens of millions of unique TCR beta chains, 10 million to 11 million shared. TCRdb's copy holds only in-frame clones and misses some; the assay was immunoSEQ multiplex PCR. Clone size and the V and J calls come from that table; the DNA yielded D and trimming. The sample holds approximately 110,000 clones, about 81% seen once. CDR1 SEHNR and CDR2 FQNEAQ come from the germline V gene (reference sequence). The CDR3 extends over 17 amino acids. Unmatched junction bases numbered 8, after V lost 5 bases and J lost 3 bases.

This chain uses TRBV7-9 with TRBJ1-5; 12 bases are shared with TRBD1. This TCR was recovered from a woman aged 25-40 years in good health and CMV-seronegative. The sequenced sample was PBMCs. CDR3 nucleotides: TGTGCCAGCAGCCCTACCGGGACAGGGGGCCCCAATCAGCCCCAGCATTTT. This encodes CASSPTGTGGPNQPQHF.